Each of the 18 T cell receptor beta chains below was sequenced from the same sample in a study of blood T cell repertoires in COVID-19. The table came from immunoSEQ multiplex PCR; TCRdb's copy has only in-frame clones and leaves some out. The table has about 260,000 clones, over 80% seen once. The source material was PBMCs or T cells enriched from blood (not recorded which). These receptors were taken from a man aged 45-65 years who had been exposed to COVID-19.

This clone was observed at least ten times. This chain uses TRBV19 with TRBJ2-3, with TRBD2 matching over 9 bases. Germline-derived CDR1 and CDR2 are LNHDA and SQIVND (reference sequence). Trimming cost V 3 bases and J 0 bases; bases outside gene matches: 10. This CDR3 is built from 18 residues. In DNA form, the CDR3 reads TGTGCCAGTAGTATCGAGAGCGGGGGGCCATCTAGCACAGATACGCAGTATTTT. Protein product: CASSIESGGPSSTDTQYF.

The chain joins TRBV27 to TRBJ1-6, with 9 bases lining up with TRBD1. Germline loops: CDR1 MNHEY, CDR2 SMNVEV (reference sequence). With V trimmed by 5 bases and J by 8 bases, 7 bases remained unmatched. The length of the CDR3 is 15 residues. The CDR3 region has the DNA TGTGCCAGCAGTCCTCTACAGGGGGCCCATTCACCCCTCCACTTT. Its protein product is CASSPLQGAHSPLHF.

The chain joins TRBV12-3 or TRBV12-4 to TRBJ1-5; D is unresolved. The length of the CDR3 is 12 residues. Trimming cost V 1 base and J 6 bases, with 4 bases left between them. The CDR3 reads CASSLDSQPQHF. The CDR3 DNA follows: TGTGCCAGCAGTTTAGATAGTCAGCCCCAGCATTTT.

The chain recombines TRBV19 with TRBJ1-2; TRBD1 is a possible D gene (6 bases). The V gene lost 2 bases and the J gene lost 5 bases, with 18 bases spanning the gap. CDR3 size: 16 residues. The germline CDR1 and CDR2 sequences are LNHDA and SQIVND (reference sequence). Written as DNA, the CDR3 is TGTGCCAGTAGTATATCGGTTTCTGGGCAGGGGTATGGCTACACCTTC. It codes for CASSISVSGQGYGYTF.

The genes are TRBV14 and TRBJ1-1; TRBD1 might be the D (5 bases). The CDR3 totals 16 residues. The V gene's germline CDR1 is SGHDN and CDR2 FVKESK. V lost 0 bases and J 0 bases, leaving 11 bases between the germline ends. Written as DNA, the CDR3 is TGTGCCAGCAGCCAAGATCGGGGGGTGGTGAACACTGAAGCTTTCTTT. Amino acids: CASSQDRGVVNTEAFF.

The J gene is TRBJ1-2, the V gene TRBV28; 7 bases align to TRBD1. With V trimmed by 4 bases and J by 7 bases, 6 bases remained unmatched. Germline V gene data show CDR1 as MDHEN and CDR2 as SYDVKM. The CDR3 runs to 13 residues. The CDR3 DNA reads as TGTGCCAGCAGTTCGGGCCCAGGGGGTGGCTACACCTTC. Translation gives CASSSGPGGGYTF.

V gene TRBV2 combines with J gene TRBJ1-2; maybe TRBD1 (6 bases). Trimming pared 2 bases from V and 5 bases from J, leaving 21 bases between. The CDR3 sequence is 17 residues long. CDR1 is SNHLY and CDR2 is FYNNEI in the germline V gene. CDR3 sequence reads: CASSENRVPLGDYGYTF. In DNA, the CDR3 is TGTGCCAGCAGTGAAAACAGGGTCCCTTTAGGTGATTATGGCTACACCTTC. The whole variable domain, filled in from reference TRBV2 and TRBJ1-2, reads EPEVTQTPSHQVTQMGQEVILRCVPISNHLYFYWYRQILGQKVEFLVSFYNNEISEKSEIFDDQFSVERPDGSNFTLKIRSTKLEDSAMYFCASSENRVPLGDYGYTFGSGTRLTVV.

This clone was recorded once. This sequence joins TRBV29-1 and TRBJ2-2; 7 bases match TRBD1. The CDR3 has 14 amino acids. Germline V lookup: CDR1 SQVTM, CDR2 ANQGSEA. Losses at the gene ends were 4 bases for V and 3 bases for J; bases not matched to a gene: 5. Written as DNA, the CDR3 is TGCAGCGTTGGACAGGGTGGGTACACCGGGGAGCTGTTTTTT. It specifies CSVGQGGYTGELFF.

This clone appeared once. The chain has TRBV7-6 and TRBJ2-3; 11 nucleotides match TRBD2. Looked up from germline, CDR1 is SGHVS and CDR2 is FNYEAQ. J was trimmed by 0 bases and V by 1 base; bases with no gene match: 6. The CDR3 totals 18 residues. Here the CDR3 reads CASSLGGTSGPSTDTQYF. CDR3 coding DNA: TGTGCCAGCAGCTTAGGCGGGACTAGCGGTCCCAGCACAGATACGCAGTATTTT.

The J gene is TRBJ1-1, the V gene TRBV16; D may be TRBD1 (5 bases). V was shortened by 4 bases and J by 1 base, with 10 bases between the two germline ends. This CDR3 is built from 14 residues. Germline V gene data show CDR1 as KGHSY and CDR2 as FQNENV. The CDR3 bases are TGTGCCAGCAGCCCCCGTAGGGGGAACACTGAAGCTTTCTTT. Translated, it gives CASSPRRGNTEAFF.

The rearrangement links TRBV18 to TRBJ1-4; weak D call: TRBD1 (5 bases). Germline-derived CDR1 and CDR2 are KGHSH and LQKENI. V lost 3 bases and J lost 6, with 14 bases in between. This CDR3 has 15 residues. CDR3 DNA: TGTGCCAGCTCACCGCTGGCAGGGTATTATGAAAAACTGTTTTTT. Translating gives CASSPLAGYYEKLFF.

CDR3 region: CASSLGTAEAFF. The CDR3, as DNA: TGTGCCAGCAGTTTGGGGACAGCTGAAGCTTTCTTT. The chain joins TRBV28 to TRBJ1-1; 7 nucleotides agree with TRBD1. CDR3 length: 12 residues. The germline gives CDR1 MDHEN, CDR2 SYDVKM. Unmatched junction bases numbered 1, after V lost 3 bases and J lost 6 bases.

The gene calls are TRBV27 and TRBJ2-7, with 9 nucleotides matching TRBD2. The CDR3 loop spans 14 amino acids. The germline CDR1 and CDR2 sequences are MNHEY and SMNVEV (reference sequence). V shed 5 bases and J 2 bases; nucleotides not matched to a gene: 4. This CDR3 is CASSISGGTYEQYF. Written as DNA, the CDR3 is TGTGCCAGCAGTATTAGCGGGGGTACCTACGAGCAGTACTTC.

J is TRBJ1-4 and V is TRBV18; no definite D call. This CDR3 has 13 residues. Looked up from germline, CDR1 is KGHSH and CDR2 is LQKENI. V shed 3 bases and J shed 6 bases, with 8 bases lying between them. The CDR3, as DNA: TGTGCCAGCTCACCTGGTGTAGATGAAAAACTGTTTTTT. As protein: CASSPGVDEKLFF.

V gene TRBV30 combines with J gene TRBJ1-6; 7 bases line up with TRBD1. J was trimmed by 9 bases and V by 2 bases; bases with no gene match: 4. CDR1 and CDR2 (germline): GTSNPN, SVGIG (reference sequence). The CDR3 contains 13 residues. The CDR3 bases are TGTGCCTGGAGTCGACAGGGCGGTTCACCCCTCCACTTT. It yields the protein CAWSRQGGSPLHF.

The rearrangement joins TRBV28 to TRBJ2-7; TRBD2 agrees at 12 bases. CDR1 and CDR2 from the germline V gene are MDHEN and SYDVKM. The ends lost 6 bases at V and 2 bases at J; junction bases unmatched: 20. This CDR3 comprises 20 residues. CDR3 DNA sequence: TGTGCCAGCAGCCCCCCTACCCGGCCTAGCGGGAGGGCTATGACCTACGAGCAGTACGTC. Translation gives CASSPPTRPSGRAMTYEQYV.

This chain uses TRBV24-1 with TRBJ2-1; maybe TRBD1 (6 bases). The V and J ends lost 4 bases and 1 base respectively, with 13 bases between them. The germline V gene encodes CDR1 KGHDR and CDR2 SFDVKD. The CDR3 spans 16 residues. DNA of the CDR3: TGTGCCACCAGTGACCTTTCAGGGGAGTCCTACAATGAGCAGTTCTTC. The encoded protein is CATSDLSGESYNEQFF.

CDR3 in DNA: TGTGCCAGCAGCCCGACAGGGAACTATGGCTACACCTTC. The encoded protein is CASSPTGNYGYTF. This chain uses TRBV7-6 with TRBJ1-2, with 7 nucleotides matching TRBD1. CDR1 is SGHVS, CDR2 FNYEAQ, per germline. V dropped 5 bases and J dropped 2; count of bases not matched to a gene: 2. The CDR3 is made up of 13 amino acids.